The sequence of this TCR beta chain was determined in a study of blood T cells in healthy people across ages. Regarding the study as a whole: The fall in TCR beta diversity per million T cells was roughly linear with age.

The second PCR ran about 6 to 12 cycles with a sample-barcoded 5' primer and J-beta primers. In TCRdb, the 5' RACE reads were re-called with MiXCR into one record per CDR3 protein. Here the sample spans 650,000 to 700,000 distinct CDR3 sequences, around 52% being singletons. CDR3 length: 14 residues. V lost 8 bases to trimming and J lost 2 bases, with 15 bases between them. CDR1 is MNHNS, CDR2 SASEGT, per germline. Each donor was a healthy Caucasian individual from Russia, aged roughly 6 to 95. Each sample gave at least 6.5 million isolated PBMCs. In this sample, this clonotype turned up a few times. Its antigen is still unknown.

This receptor was identified in a woman older than 75 in good health. Sequenced: blood. The chain uses TRBV6-1 and TRBJ2-5, with a possible D match to TRBD1 (6 bases). The CDR3 region has the DNA TGTGCCAGCGGGAACGGACAGCCTCAAGAGACCCAGTACTTC. This sequence encodes CASGNGQPQETQYF.